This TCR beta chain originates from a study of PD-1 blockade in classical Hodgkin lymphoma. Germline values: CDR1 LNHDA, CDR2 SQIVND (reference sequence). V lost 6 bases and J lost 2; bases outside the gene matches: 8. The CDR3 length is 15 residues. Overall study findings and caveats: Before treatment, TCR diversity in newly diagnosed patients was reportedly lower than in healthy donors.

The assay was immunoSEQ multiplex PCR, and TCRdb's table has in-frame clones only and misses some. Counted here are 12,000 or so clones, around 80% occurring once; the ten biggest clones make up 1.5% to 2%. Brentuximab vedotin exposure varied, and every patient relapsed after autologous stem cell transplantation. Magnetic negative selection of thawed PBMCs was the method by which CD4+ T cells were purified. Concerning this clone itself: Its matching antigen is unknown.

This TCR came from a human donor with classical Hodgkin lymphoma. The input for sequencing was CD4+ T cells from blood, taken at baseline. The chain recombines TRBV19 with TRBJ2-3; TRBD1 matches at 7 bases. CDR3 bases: TGTGCCAGTAGCCACCGGGACAGAGACACAGATACGCAGTATTTT. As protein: CASSHRDRDTDTQYF. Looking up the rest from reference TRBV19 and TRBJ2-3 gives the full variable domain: DGGITQSPKYLFRKEGQNVTLSCEQNLNHDAMYWYRQDPGQGLRLIYYSQIVNDFQKGDIAEGYSVSREKKESFPLTVTSAQKNPTAFYLCASSHRDRDTDTQYFGPGTRLTVL.